Shown below are 30 T cell receptor beta chains from a single sample sequenced in a study of blood T cells in healthy people across ages. A second roughly 7 to 12 cycle PCR used barcoded and J-beta primers. TCRdb re-analysed the 5' RACE reads in MiXCR, keeping a single row per CDR3 protein. The sample lists about 1.6 million distinct CDR3 sequences, 34% occurring once. The sample taken for sequencing was blood. Source of these receptors: a woman between 25 and 40 years old in good health.

The CDR3 nucleotides read TGTGCCAGCAGTGCAGGGCAGGTCACAGATACGCAGTATTTT. Its protein product is CASSAGQVTDTQYF. The chain couples TRBV6-1 to TRBJ2-3, with a possible D match to TRBD1 (5 bases). CDR3 length: 14 amino acids. Trimming removed 4 bases from V and 2 bases from J, with 10 bases in between. Germline V gives CDR1 MNHNS, CDR2 SASEGT.

This clonotype occurred many times. This CDR3 reads CASSEYGKETQYF. The CDR3 nucleotides are TGTGCCAGCAGTGAATATGGGAAAGAGACCCAGTACTTC. The V and J genes are TRBV25-1 and TRBJ2-5; no firm D call. The CDR3 is made up of 13 amino acids. V gave up 0 bases and J gave up 3 bases, with 5 bases separating them. The V gene's germline CDR1 is MGHDK and CDR2 SYGVNS. Full variable domain (missing parts from reference TRBV25-1 and TRBJ2-5): EADIYQTPRYLVIGTGKKITLECSQTMGHDKMYWYQQDPGMELHLIHYSYGVNSTEKGDLSSESTVSRIRTEHFPLTLESARPSHTSQYLCASSEYGKETQYFGPGTRLLVL.

The gene calls are TRBV7-2 and TRBJ2-1, with D hard to call. This CDR3 is built from 14 residues. V was pared by 1 base and J by 3 bases, with 7 bases between. CDR1 and CDR2 (germline): SGHTA, FQGNSA. For the CDR3, the DNA is TGTGCCAGCAGCTTAGAGGGTCGCTACAATGAGCAGTTCTTC. Encoded protein: CASSLEGRYNEQFF.

On this clonotype: Sequence at one end of the junction differs from germline and may be a read error. The chain joins TRBV7-3 to TRBJ2-3; tentatively, D is TRBD2 (5 bases). Germline CDR1 reads SGHTA; CDR2 reads FQGTGA. The CDR3 runs 15 residues. CDR3 sequence (DNA): TGTGTCAGCAGCATTTCGGGATACAGCACAGATACGCAGTATTTT. Amino acid sequence: CVSSISGYSTDTQYF.

This chain joins TRBV29-1 and TRBJ2-3, with D perhaps matching TRBD1 or TRBD2 (6 bases each). The germline V and J ends were trimmed by 4 bases and 1 base, with 15 bases remaining between them. The CDR3 extends over 15 amino acids. From germline, CDR1 is SQVTM and CDR2 ANQGSEA. This CDR3 reads CSVVGGGLGTDTQYF. The CDR3 DNA sequence: TGCAGCGTTGTTGGAGGGGGACTTGGCACAGATACGCAGTATTTT.

CDR3 nucleotides: TGCAGTGCTACCCGGACGGGTAACTATGGCTACACCTTC. Protein sequence: CSATRTGNYGYTF. The chain joins TRBV20-1 to TRBJ1-2; the D is unclear. Trimming pared 4 bases from V and 1 base from J, leaving 10 bases between. CDR3 length: 13 amino acids. Germline CDR1 DFQATT, CDR2 SNEGSKA (reference sequence).

The chain uses TRBV6-1 and TRBJ1-2, with D uncertain. The CDR3 is 12 amino acids. Germline-derived CDR1 and CDR2 are MNHNS and SASEGT. Deletions cut 11 bases from V and 0 bases from J, with 10 bases between. Written as DNA, the CDR3 is TGTGCCGCTAACGGAGCTAACTATGGCTACACCTTC. Protein product: CAANGANYGYTF.

The chain is built from TRBV20-1 and TRBJ2-2; 10 bases agree with TRBD2. This CDR3 is built from 15 residues. With 6 bases clipped from V and 4 bases from J, the junction kept 8 bases outside the gene matches. CDR1 DFQATT and CDR2 SNEGSKA come from the germline V gene (reference sequence). The CDR3 loop is CSALAGALGTGELFF. In DNA form, the CDR3 reads TGCAGTGCCCTAGCGGGGGCCCTGGGCACCGGGGAGCTGTTTTTT.

The chain is built from TRBV5-1 and TRBJ2-6, with D possibly being TRBD1 or TRBD2 (6 bases each). V lost 3 bases, J lost 0 bases, and 13 bases lay in between. CDR1 is SGHRS and CDR2 is YFSETQ in the germline V gene. The CDR3 has 17 residues. CDR3 protein: CASSSRGATSGANVLTF. CDR3 bases: TGCGCCAGCAGCTCGAGGGGGGCAACCTCTGGGGCCAACGTCCTGACTTTC. Together with reference TRBV5-1 and TRBJ2-6, the CDR3 gives the full variable domain: KAGVTQTPRYLIKTRGQQVTLSCSPISGHRSVSWYQQTPGQGLQFLFEYFSETQRNKGNFPGRFSGRQFSNSRSEMNVSTLELGDSALYLCASSSRGATSGANVLTFGAGSRLTVL.

Note on this clonotype: A junction end diverges from the germline sequence, so it may reflect a read error. V and J are TRBV5-6 and TRBJ2-1; the D gene is possibly TRBD2 (6 bases). Per the germline V gene, CDR1 is SGHDT and CDR2 is YYEEEE. The CDR3 covers 15 residues. The DNA of the CDR3 is TGTGCCAGCAGCTTGTCGTTAGCGGCCTACAATGAGCGGTTCTTC. It is translated as CASSLSLAAYNERFF.

The rearrangement joins TRBV3-1 to TRBJ1-2, with a possible D match to TRBD1 (5 bases). Germline values: CDR1 LGHDT, CDR2 YNNKEL (reference sequence). The CDR3 covers 16 residues. V was trimmed by 0 bases and J by 0 bases, leaving 11 bases between them. The DNA for the CDR3 is TGTGCCAGCAGCCAAGAGTCGGGGCACGCTAACTATGGCTACACCTTC. This sequence encodes CASSQESGHANYGYTF. Filled out from reference TRBV3-1 and TRBJ1-2, the complete variable domain reads DTAVSQTPKYLVTQMGNDKSIKCEQNLGHDTMYWYKQDSKKFLKIMFSYNNKELIINETVPNRFSPKSPDKAHLNLHINSLELGDSAVYFCASSQESGHANYGYTFGSGTRLTVV.

This clonotype was observed many times. The rearrangement joins TRBV3-1 to TRBJ2-3, with 11 nucleotides matching TRBD2. The ends lost 7 bases at V and 5 bases at J; junction bases unmatched: 8. The CDR3 length is 15 residues. The germline gives CDR1 LGHDT, CDR2 YNNKEL (reference sequence). The CDR3: CASTQGLAGGDTQYF. The CDR3 bases are TGTGCCAGCACCCAGGGCCTAGCGGGGGGAGATACGCAGTATTTT.

This clonotype was seen repeatedly, ten times or more. The V gene is TRBV12-3 or TRBV12-4, the J gene TRBJ1-2, with D maybe TRBD1 (6 bases). CDR3 size: 13 residues. Trimming removed 5 bases from V and 4 bases from J, with 11 bases in between. The DNA of the CDR3 is TGTGCCAGCAGTGGGGGCGGAGGCTATGGCTACACCTTC. It translates to CASSGGGGYGYTF.

In its sample, this clonotype was seen a few times. The chain employs TRBV3-1 and TRBJ2-5, with TRBD1 matching over 7 bases. The CDR3 has 14 residues. In germline, CDR1 is LGHDT, CDR2 YNNKEL (reference sequence). Trimming at V came to 4 bases and at J to 3 bases, leaving 5 bases not matched to a gene. In DNA, the CDR3 is TGTGCCAGCAGCCCACTAGGGACAGAAGAGACCCAGTACTTC. This gives the protein CASSPLGTEETQYF.

This chain connects TRBV19 to TRBJ1-1, with 9 positions matching TRBD1. Germline values: CDR1 LNHDA, CDR2 SQIVND (reference sequence). V shed 6 bases and J 4 bases; nucleotides not matched to a gene: 3. The CDR3 consists of 13 residues. The CDR3 region is CASSMDRGTEAFF. CDR3 nucleotides: TGTGCCAGTAGCATGGACAGGGGCACTGAAGCTTTCTTT.

The table lists this clonotype with many counts. The chain uses TRBV5-1 and TRBJ2-3, with unresolved D. Germline V lookup: CDR1 SGHRS, CDR2 YFSETQ. The germline V and J ends were trimmed by 4 bases and 0 bases, with 6 bases remaining between them. This CDR3 comprises 13 residues. CDR3 sequence: CASSARSTDTQYF. For the CDR3, the DNA is TGCGCCAGCAGCGCCAGGAGCACAGATACGCAGTATTTT. Drawing the rest from reference TRBV5-1 and TRBJ2-3, the complete variable domain is KAGVTQTPRYLIKTRGQQVTLSCSPISGHRSVSWYQQTPGQGLQFLFEYFSETQRNKGNFPGRFSGRQFSNSRSEMNVSTLELGDSALYLCASSARSTDTQYFGPGTRLTVL.

This chain connects TRBV5-5 to TRBJ2-3, with a weak D call TRBD2 (6 bases). The CDR3 contains 14 residues. V shed 2 bases and J shed 7 bases, with 14 bases lying between them. Germline loops: CDR1 SGHKS, CDR2 YYEKEE (reference sequence). CDR3 in DNA: TGTGCCAGCAGCTTCCGGGAGCGGCGCTATACGCAGTATTTT. This translates into CASSFRERRYTQYF.

The chain joins TRBV20-1 to TRBJ2-3; TRBD2 matches at 7 bases. V shed 2 bases and J 3 bases; nucleotides not matched to a gene: 14. Germline CDR1 reads DFQATT; CDR2 reads SNEGSKA (reference sequence). This CDR3 spans 17 amino acids. The CDR3 sequence: CSARSVLREWGTDTQYF. The DNA for the CDR3 is TGCAGTGCTAGAAGTGTTTTGCGGGAGTGGGGGACAGATACGCAGTATTTT.

The gene calls are TRBV30 and TRBJ2-5; perhaps TRBD1 as D (8 bases). The V end was cut by 0 bases, the J end by 11 bases, with 22 bases between. The CDR3 has 15 amino acids. Germline CDR1 reads GTSNPN; CDR2 reads SVGIG (reference sequence). CDR3 residues: CAWSVRRDRRRGQYF. The DNA of the CDR3 is TGTGCCTGGAGTGTACGGCGGGACAGGCGGCGGGGGCAGTACTTC.

The rearrangement joins TRBV2 to TRBJ2-1; no clear D gene. Trimming left V 4 bases short and J 4 bases short, with 14 bases between. The CDR3 contains 15 residues. Germline CDR1 reads SNHLY; CDR2 reads FYNNEI. For the CDR3, the DNA is TGTGCCAGCAGTGTGAAGCAGCTTACTTACAATGAGCAGTTCTTC. It encodes CASSVKQLTYNEQFF. The full variable domain, with the rest looked up from reference TRBV2 and TRBJ2-1, is EPEVTQTPSHQVTQMGQEVILRCVPISNHLYFYWYRQILGQKVEFLVSFYNNEISEKSEIFDDQFSVERPDGSNFTLKIRSTKLEDSAMYFCASSVKQLTYNEQFFGPGTRLTVL.

This clonotype was counted once. The J gene is TRBJ2-5, the V gene TRBV3-1; a weak D match, TRBD1 (6 bases). Between the trimmed V and J ends, which lost 5 bases and 0 bases, there was a span of 13 bases. Germline assignment: CDR1 LGHDT and CDR2 YNNKEL (reference sequence). The CDR3 contains 15 residues. The CDR3 loop reads CASSKGDLYQETQYF. In DNA, the CDR3 is TGTGCCAGCAGCAAGGGGGATTTGTACCAAGAGACCCAGTACTTC.

This clonotype came up a few times. The gene calls are TRBV7-9 and TRBJ2-5; 7 positions agree with TRBD2. The CDR3 sequence is 14 residues long. Per germline, CDR1 SEHNR and CDR2 FQNEAQ (reference sequence). With V trimmed by 5 bases and J by 5 bases, 8 bases remained unmatched. The chain's CDR3 is CASSPPGTIETQYF. The CDR3 DNA reads TGTGCCAGCAGCCCGCCCGGGACTATCGAGACCCAGTACTTC.

V gene TRBV20-1 combines with J gene TRBJ2-7; D remains unclear. This CDR3 is 12 amino acids long. Germline values: CDR1 DFQATT, CDR2 SNEGSKA (reference sequence). The ends were cut back, 3 bases at V and 4 bases at J, with 10 bases in the middle. CDR3 in DNA: TGCAGTGCTAGTGGTTCCCTTTACGAGCAGTACTTC. Translated: CSASGSLYEQYF.

The chain has TRBV11-2 and TRBJ2-3; D is unclear. Trimming pared 1 base from V and 2 bases from J, leaving 13 bases between. CDR1 SGHAT and CDR2 FQNNGV come from the germline V gene. This CDR3 is 16 amino acids long. The chain's CDR3 is CASSLGFDSPTDTQYF. The CDR3 DNA reads TGTGCCAGCAGCTTAGGTTTCGATAGCCCCACAGATACGCAGTATTTT. The variable domain in full, completed from reference TRBV11-2 and TRBJ2-3, reads EAGVAQSPRYKIIEKRQSVAFWCNPISGHATLYWYQQILGQGPKLLIQFQNNGVVDDSQLPKDRFSAERLKGVDSTLKIQPAKLEDSAVYLCASSLGFDSPTDTQYFGPGTRLTVL.

This clonotype was counted many times. The chain is built from TRBV5-1 and TRBJ2-7, with a possible D match to TRBD2 (6 bases). CDR3 length: 14 residues. Trimming took off 4 bases at V and 2 bases at J, with 13 bases between the two ends. Germline values: CDR1 SGHRS, CDR2 YFSETQ. CDR3 in DNA: TGCGCCAGCAGCCCCTCGGGGGATCCCTACGAGCAGTACTTC. It codes for CASSPSGDPYEQYF.

The rearrangement uses TRBV20-1 and TRBJ1-5; D perhaps matches TRBD1 (6 bases). The length of the CDR3 is 15 residues. The ends were cut back, 4 bases at V and 1 base at J, with 14 bases in the middle. CDR1 is DFQATT, CDR2 SNEGSKA, per germline (reference sequence). In nucleotides, the CDR3 is TGCAGTGCTACCATCCTGAGGGGGAGCAATCAGCCCCAGCATTTT. Amino acids: CSATILRGSNQPQHF.

The chain couples TRBV10-3 to TRBJ1-2; D unclear. Germline V gene data show CDR1 as ENHRY and CDR2 as SYGVKD. The CDR3 totals 19 residues. The V and J ends lost 2 bases and 3 bases respectively, with 25 bases between them. CDR3 DNA: TGTGCCATCAGTGAGCCCGTGGGTCCTGGGAAAACTGGCGACTATGGCTACACCTTC. It translates to CAISEPVGPGKTGDYGYTF.

The chain employs TRBV9 and TRBJ2-3, with D uncertain. Deletions cut 3 bases from V and 0 bases from J, with 14 bases between. Per the germline V gene, CDR1 is SGDLS and CDR2 is YYNGEE. The CDR3 is 16 amino acids. The CDR3 protein is CASSAQIETSTDTQYF. Here the CDR3 DNA reads TGTGCCAGCAGCGCGCAAATAGAAACTAGCACAGATACGCAGTATTTT. Looking up the rest from reference TRBV9 and TRBJ2-3 gives the full variable domain: DSGVTQTPKHLITATGQRVTLRCSPRSGDLSVYWYQQSLDQGLQFLIQYYNGEERAKGNILERFSAQQFPDLHSELNLSSLELGDSALYFCASSAQIETSTDTQYFGPGTRLTVL.

This clonotype was observed a few times. J is TRBJ1-6 and V is TRBV12-3 or TRBV12-4, with no clear D. V gave up 3 bases and J gave up 0 bases, with 12 bases separating them. The CDR3 covers 17 residues. The CDR3 sequence is CASSFSGLSSYNSPLHF. The CDR3 DNA is TGTGCCAGCAGTTTTTCAGGACTAAGCTCCTATAATTCACCCCTCCACTTT.

This clonotype came up a few times. The rearrangement joins TRBV28 to TRBJ2-1, with 7 nucleotides matching TRBD2. This CDR3 region has 19 residues. V shed 6 bases and J 1 base; nucleotides not matched to a gene: 18. Germline CDR1 MDHEN, CDR2 SYDVKM. The CDR3 nucleotides read TGTGCCAGCAGATCCGCCCCGGGACTACCAAAGAGGTCCTACAATGAGCAGTTCTTC. This encodes CASRSAPGLPKRSYNEQFF.